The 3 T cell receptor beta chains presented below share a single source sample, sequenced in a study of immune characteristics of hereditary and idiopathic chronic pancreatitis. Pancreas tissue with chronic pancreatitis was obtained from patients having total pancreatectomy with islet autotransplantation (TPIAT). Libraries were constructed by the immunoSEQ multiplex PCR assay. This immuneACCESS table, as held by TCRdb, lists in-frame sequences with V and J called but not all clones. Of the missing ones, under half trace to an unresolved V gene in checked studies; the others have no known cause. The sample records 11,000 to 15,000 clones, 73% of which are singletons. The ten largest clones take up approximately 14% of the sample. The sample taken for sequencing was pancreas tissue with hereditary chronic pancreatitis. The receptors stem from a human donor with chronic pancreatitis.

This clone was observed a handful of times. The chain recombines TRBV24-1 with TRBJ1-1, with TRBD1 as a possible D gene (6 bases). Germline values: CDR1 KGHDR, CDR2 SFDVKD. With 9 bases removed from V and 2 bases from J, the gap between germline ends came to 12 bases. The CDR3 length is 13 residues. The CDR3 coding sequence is TGTGCCACCGTGGGACACCAAAACACTGAAGCTTTCTTT. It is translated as CATVGHQNTEAFF.

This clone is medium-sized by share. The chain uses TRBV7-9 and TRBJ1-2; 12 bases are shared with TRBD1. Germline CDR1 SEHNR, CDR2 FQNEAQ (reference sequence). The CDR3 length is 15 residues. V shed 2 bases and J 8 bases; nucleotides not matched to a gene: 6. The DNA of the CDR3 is TGTGCCAGCAGCTTACTCCGGGACAGGGGGCGAGGCTACACCTTC. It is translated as CASSLLRDRGRGYTF. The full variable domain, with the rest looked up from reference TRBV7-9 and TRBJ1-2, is DTGVSQNPRHKITKRGQNVTFRCDPISEHNRLYWYRQTLGQGPEFLTYFQNEAQLEKSRLLSDRFSAERPKGSFSTLEIQRTEQGDSAMYLCASSLLRDRGRGYTFGSGTRLTVV.

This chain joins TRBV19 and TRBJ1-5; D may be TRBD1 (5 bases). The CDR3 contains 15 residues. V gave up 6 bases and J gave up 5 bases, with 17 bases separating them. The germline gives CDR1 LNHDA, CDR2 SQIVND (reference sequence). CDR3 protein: CASRRAQAGDQPQHF. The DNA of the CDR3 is TGTGCCAGTAGGAGGGCGCAGGCGGGGGATCAGCCCCAGCATTTT.